This entry concerns a single T cell receptor beta chain. Its specificity is unknown. This entry belongs to a study of vaccination and CD4 T cells after COVID-19. In the study overall: SARS-CoV-2 positivity in convalescent patients was established by nasal swab PCR; under 10 had mild and one severe disease. At a median approximately 70 days (range 14 to 241) after dose two, post-vaccine samples were obtained.

Treatment of the sample: roughly ten-day PBMC culture with coronavirus spike peptide pools or control peptides (ViraFEST assay). On day 3 and again on day 7, fresh IL-2 medium was used to replace half the medium. CD4+ T cells that had been cultured provided DNA sequenced with the Oncomine TCR Beta short-read assay. Using the QIAamp micro DNA kit, genomic DNA was extracted from the CD4+ T cells that had been cultured. TCRdb re-called the PCR reads through MiXCR, storing one row per CDR3 protein. The sample carries fewer than 15,000 distinct CDR3 sequences, around 47% recorded once. The CDR3 contains 11 residues. V lost 8 bases and J lost 9, with 11 bases in between. Germline V gene data show CDR1 as SEHNR and CDR2 as FQNEAQ (reference sequence).

V gene TRBV7-9 combines with J gene TRBJ2-4; unclear D gene. This clonotype was sampled from a human donor who had recovered from COVID-19. Specimen: CD4+ T cells from blood, cultured in vitro. The CDR3 here is CASDSASIQYF. CDR3 coding DNA: TGTGCCAGCGATTCTGCCAGCATTCAGTACTTC. The complete variable domain, with remaining parts taken from reference TRBV7-9 and TRBJ2-4, reads DTGVSQNPRHKITKRGQNVTFRCDPISEHNRLYWYRQTLGQGPEFLTYFQNEAQLEKSRLLSDRFSAERPKGSFSTLEIQRTEQGDSAMYLCASDSASIQYFGAGTRLSVL.